The rows below give T cell receptor beta chains drawn from one sample of a study of blood T cells in healthy people across ages. One entry per CDR3 protein, called by TCRdb with MiXCR from the 5' RACE reads. The sample consists of around 710,000 distinct CDR3 sequences, 35% to 45% of them appearing once. Sequenced material: blood. The receptor set was obtained from a woman aged 55-70 years in good health. CDR3s include the opening cysteine and the closing phenylalanine or tryptophan. A D gene is named only where the DNA matches it firmly. Expanded clones get a size class; other rows say once, few or many, or leave the size out.

v_gene	abundance	d_gene	j_gene	CDR3aa	CDR3nt
TRBV3-1	.	.	TRBJ1-3	CASSQQSGVGNTIYF	TGTGCCAGCAGCCAGCAATCAGGGGTGGGAAACACCATATATTTT
TRBV20-1	.	.	TRBJ1-1	CSAITWIPRDNMNTEAFF	TGCAGTGCCATCACCTGGATCCCCCGGGACAACATGAACACTGAAGCTTTCTTT
TRBV20-1	.	.	TRBJ2-2	CSARNQLGGSNLMAGELFF	TGCAGTGCTAGAAATCAACTAGGGGGATCAAATTTAATGGCCGGGGAGCTGTTTTTT
TRBV29-1	few	.	TRBJ2-5	CSANRQGGNRNELYF	TGCAGCGCGAATAGGCAGGGCGGGAATCGAAATGAGCTGTACTTC
TRBV20-1	few	.	TRBJ2-4	CSAPPGGHLAKNIQYF	TGCAGTGCCCCACCCGGGGGACACTTAGCCAAAAACATTCAGTACTTC
TRBV2	many	.	TRBJ2-5	CASSESEETQYF	TGTGCCAGCAGTGAGTCGGAAGAGACCCAGTACTTC
TRBV27	.	.	TRBJ2-7	CASSPRSGNYEQYF	TGTGCCAGCAGTCCCCGATCGGGCAACTACGAGCAGTACTTC
TRBV10-3	.	.	TRBJ2-1	CAIRSGVSVGDGQFF	TGTGCCATCAGGTCGGGGGTGAGTGTTGGGGATGGGCAGTTCTTC
TRBV11-3	.	.	TRBJ2-7	CASSLGRGAYDEQYF	TGTGCCAGCAGCTTAGGCAGGGGAGCCTACGATGAGCAGTACTTC
TRBV6-1	.	.	TRBJ1-1	CASSEARSGFAEAFF	TGTGCCAGCAGTGAAGCAAGATCAGGGTTCGCTGAAGCTTTCTTT
TRBV20-1	few	.	TRBJ2-3	CSARSPGHGATDTQYF	TGCAGTGCTAGATCACCGGGACACGGGGCGACAGATACGCAGTATTTT
TRBV20-1	few	.	TRBJ1-1	CSGGRGGGNTEAFF	TGCAGTGGTGGTAGGGGGGGAGGGAACACTGAAGCTTTCTTT
TRBV29-1	.	TRBD1	TRBJ2-7	CSVPGQGPYEQYF	TGCAGCGTTCCGGGACAGGGGCCCTACGAGCAGTACTTC
TRBV4-2	many	.	TRBJ2-3	CASSQEVLAGGTDTQYF	TGTGCCAGCAGCCAAGAAGTTCTAGCAGGAGGCACAGATACGCAGTATTTT
TRBV20-1	.	.	TRBJ2-5	CSARLGRSQETQYF	TGCAGTGCTAGATTGGGGCGCTCTCAAGAGACCCAGTACTTC
TRBV27	few	.	TRBJ1-2	CASSRVLRGGYTF	TGTGCCAGCAGCCGGGTCCTACGGGGCGGCTACACCTTC